One sample yielded the 18 T cell receptor beta chains listed below, sequenced in a study of blood T cell repertoires in COVID-19. The data were produced by immunoSEQ multiplex PCR, yet TCRdb's version contains in-frame clones alone and is incomplete. The data contain under 80,000 clones, around 85% of them singletons. Sequencing input: peripheral blood. The receptors originated from a man older than 75 in a cohort sampled during active COVID-19.

This rearrangement joins TRBV12-5 to TRBJ1-1; 7 bases agree with TRBD1. Trimming took 4 bases from V and 3 from J; bases not matched to a gene: 2. CDR3 size: 13 residues. Germline CDR1 reads LGHNT; CDR2 reads FRNRAP. The CDR3 bases are TGTGCTAGTGGTTCGGGGACAGACACTGAAGCTTTCTTT. Translation: CASGSGTDTEAFF. The variable domain in full, with the rest retrieved from reference TRBV12-5 and TRBJ1-1, is DARVTQTPRHKVTEMGQEVTMRCQPILGHNTVFWYRQTMMQGLELLAYFRNRAPLDDSGMPKDRFSAEMPDATLATLKIQPSEPRDSAVYFCASGSGTDTEAFFGQGTRLTVV.

This chain uses TRBV18 with TRBJ2-4; 9 nucleotides align to TRBD2. Trimming took 2 bases from V and 8 from J; bases not matched to a gene: 7. The CDR3 length is 15 residues. CDR1 and CDR2 from the germline V gene are KGHSH and LQKENI. In DNA, the CDR3 is TGTGCCAGCTCACCAGAGGGACTAGCCGGGGACATTCAGTACTTC. It specifies CASSPEGLAGDIQYF.

J is TRBJ2-5 and V is TRBV29-1; 7 bases fit TRBD1. The trim removed 5 bases at V and 3 bases at J, leaving 9 bases unmatched. Germline V gives CDR1 SQVTM, CDR2 ANQGSEA. The CDR3 covers 14 residues. The CDR3 protein is CSVKRTGPKETQYF. CDR3 in DNA: TGCAGCGTTAAGAGGACAGGTCCTAAAGAGACCCAGTACTTC.

The rearrangement links TRBV27 to TRBJ2-5; TRBD2 matches 13 bases. In germline, CDR1 is MNHEY, CDR2 SMNVEV (reference sequence). The junction had 11 bases not matched to a gene; V was cut back by 9 bases and J by 7 bases. This CDR3 has 15 amino acids. In nucleotides, the CDR3 is TGTGCCAGTCTCGGACTAGCGGGGGCCGGTGGGACCCAGTACTTC. It codes for CASLGLAGAGGTQYF.

The chain is built from TRBV21-1 and TRBJ1-1. TRBV21-1 is a pseudogene locus. This CDR3 comprises 14 residues. Here the CDR3 DNA reads TGTGCCAGCAGATGCAAGGGAGAGAACACTGAAGCTTTCTTT. Its translation is CASRCKGENTEAFF.

V is TRBV2 and J is TRBJ2-2; no definite D call. V lost 4 bases and J lost 4, with 13 bases in between. From germline, CDR1 is SNHLY and CDR2 FYNNEI. The CDR3 extends over 15 amino acids. The CDR3 here is CASSGPARGTGELFF. The CDR3 coding sequence is TGTGCCAGCAGTGGGCCAGCCAGAGGCACCGGGGAGCTGTTTTTT.

J is TRBJ1-2 and V is TRBV5-8, with D hard to call. This CDR3 region has 14 residues. Germline CDR1 is SGHTS and CDR2 is YDEGEE. V was cut by 6 bases and J by 5 bases, with 17 bases left in between. The CDR3 DNA is TGTGCCAGCACCCCCACCGGGGTTCGGTATGGCTACACCTTC. Amino acid sequence: CASTPTGVRYGYTF.

The rearrangement joins TRBV14 to TRBJ1-1, with 9 positions matching TRBD1. This CDR3 region has 14 residues. The V segment lost 4 bases and the J segment 11 bases; nucleotides outside the gene matches: 11. The V gene's germline CDR1 is SGHDN and CDR2 FVKESK. CDR3 residues: CASSPGTGRIGAFF. The CDR3 DNA reads as TGTGCCAGCAGCCCCGGGACAGGGCGTATAGGGGCTTTCTTT. Full variable domain (rest looked up from reference TRBV14 and TRBJ1-1): EAGVTQFPSHSVIEKGQTVTLRCDPISGHDNLYWYRRVMGKEIKFLLHFVKESKQDESGMPNNRFLAERTGGTYSTLKVQPAELEDSGVYFCASSPGTGRIGAFFGQGTRLTVV.

The chain employs TRBV5-1 and TRBJ1-3, with unresolved D. V shed 4 bases and J shed 2 bases, with 10 bases lying between them. The CDR3 totals 14 residues. In germline, CDR1 is SGHRS, CDR2 YFSETQ. CDR3 DNA: TGCGCCAGCAGCCAAGGAGATACTGGAAACACCATATATTTT. Protein: CASSQGDTGNTIYF.

The chain carries TRBV9 and TRBJ1-1; possible D gene TRBD1, 6 bases. The germline V gene has CDR1 SGDLS and CDR2 YYNGEE. CDR3 length: 14 residues. Trimming removed 0 bases from V and 5 bases from J, with 11 bases in between. The chain's CDR3 is CASSVGEGGTEAFF. CDR3 sequence (DNA): TGTGCCAGCAGCGTAGGGGAAGGGGGAACTGAAGCTTTCTTT.

The genes are TRBV7-2 and TRBJ2-7; D is perhaps TRBD1 (5 bases). V was cut by 2 bases and J by 3 bases, with 11 bases left in between. The CDR3 runs 14 residues. Germline V gene sequence: CDR1 SGHTA, CDR2 FQGNSA. The CDR3 coding sequence is TGTGCCAGCAGCTTATCAGGGCAAATCTACGAGCAGTACTTC. Amino acids: CASSLSGQIYEQYF.

This clone appeared a few times. The V call is TRBV9, the J call TRBJ2-1; 15 nucleotides align to TRBD2. CDR1 and CDR2 from the germline V gene are SGDLS and YYNGEE. V lost 2 bases to trimming and J lost 11 bases; unmatched junction nucleotides: 5. The CDR3 covers 15 residues. In nucleotides, the CDR3 is TGTGCCAGCAGCGTTTCAGGACTAGCGGGGGGGCAGCAGTTCTTC. Protein sequence: CASSVSGLAGGQQFF. Using reference TRBV9 and TRBJ2-1 for the parts outside the CDR3, the full variable domain is DSGVTQTPKHLITATGQRVTLRCSPRSGDLSVYWYQQSLDQGLQFLIQYYNGEERAKGNILERFSAQQFPDLHSELNLSSLELGDSALYFCASSVSGLAGGQQFFGPGTRLTVL.

The chain employs TRBV2 and TRBJ2-4, with TRBD1 identical over 9 bases. The junction had 13 bases not matched to a gene; V was cut back by 4 bases and J by 0 bases. This CDR3 comprises 19 residues. CDR1 is SNHLY and CDR2 is FYNNEI in the germline V gene. This chain's CDR3 is CASSASGTGMEIAKNIQYF. The CDR3 coding sequence is TGTGCCAGCAGTGCCTCCGGGACAGGGATGGAGATAGCCAAAAACATTCAGTACTTC.

CDR3 region: CASSLGGDHQPQHF. CDR3 nucleotides: TGTGCCAGCAGTTTGGGGGGGGACCATCAGCCCCAGCATTTT. This chain joins TRBV28 and TRBJ1-5, with D perhaps TRBD1 (5 bases). There are 14 residues in the CDR3. Germline loops: CDR1 MDHEN, CDR2 SYDVKM. Trimming shortened V by 3 bases and J by 5 bases, and 11 bases separated the two germline ends.

The chain couples TRBV7-2 to TRBJ2-5; possibly TRBD1 for D (5 bases). Trimming took 8 bases from V and 6 from J, leaving 10 bases between them. CDR3 length: 11 residues. The germline V gene has CDR1 SGHTA and CDR2 FQGNSA. CDR3 protein: CASQGGKTQYF. The CDR3 DNA sequence: TGTGCCAGCCAGGGTGGAAAGACCCAGTACTTC.

V gene TRBV5-1 combines with J gene TRBJ2-2, with 7 bases lining up with TRBD1. Losses at the gene ends were 4 bases for V and 7 bases for J; bases not matched to a gene: 7. Germline lookup yields CDR1 SGHRS and CDR2 YFSETQ. The CDR3 covers 14 residues. The CDR3: CASSATGFSGELFF. The CDR3 DNA follows: TGCGCCAGCAGCGCGACAGGGTTTAGCGGGGAGCTGTTTTTT.

The chain links TRBV19 to TRBJ1-1; 8 bases map to TRBD1. The CDR3 extends over 15 amino acids. With V trimmed by 7 bases and J by 4 bases, 11 bases remained unmatched. The V gene's germline CDR1 is LNHDA and CDR2 SQIVND (reference sequence). The CDR3 loop reads CASIVGTGTRTEAFF. For the CDR3, the DNA is TGTGCCAGTATTGTTGGGACAGGTACTCGCACTGAAGCTTTCTTT.

This chain connects TRBV10-1 to TRBJ1-5, with 8 positions matching TRBD1. Germline-derived CDR1 and CDR2 are WNHNN and SYGVQD (reference sequence). V shed 4 bases, J shed 3 bases, and the junction held 2 bases outside the gene matches. The CDR3 length is 14 residues. The CDR3 spells CASSGTGLNQPQHF. As DNA, the CDR3 is TGCGCCAGCAGTGGGACAGGGCTCAATCAGCCCCAGCATTTT.